Each of the 21 T cell receptor beta chains below was sequenced from the same sample in a study of radiation and T cells in renal cell carcinoma. This sample's treatment: 15 Gy SBRT to primary tumor, nephrectomy 4 weeks later. This table comes from immunoSEQ multiplex PCR, and its TCRdb copy is limited to in-frame clones, with some not included. The sample includes about 24,000 clones, 47% seen only once; the top ten take 16%. The sequenced sample was tumor tissue, obtained from a patient whose treatment included radiotherapy and nephrectomy. The receptors shown here come from a woman between 50 and 59 years old with renal cell carcinoma.

The gene calls are TRBV4-2 and TRBJ1-3, with unresolved D. V dropped 0 bases and J dropped 4 bases, with 13 bases sitting between them. The V gene's germline CDR1 is LGHNA and CDR2 YNFKEQ. The CDR3 spans 16 residues. This chain's CDR3 is CASSQDLIGMGNTIYF. As DNA, the CDR3 is TGTGCCAGCAGCCAAGATCTGATAGGGATGGGAAACACCATATATTTT.

This chain links TRBV5-5 with TRBJ1-2, with TRBD1 identical over 8 bases. CDR1 and CDR2 from the germline V gene are SGHKS and YYEKEE (reference sequence). Germline trimming cut 4 bases from V and 4 bases from J; bases unmatched to any gene: 9. The CDR3 totals 15 residues. The CDR3: CASSDQGALSYGYTF. Written as DNA, the CDR3 is TGTGCCAGCAGCGATCAGGGGGCGCTAAGCTATGGCTACACCTTC.

This clone was detected a few times. CDR3 nucleotide sequence: TGTGCCAGTAGTGGGACAGGGGGACGGTCACCCCTCCACTTT. Residues: CASSGTGGRSPLHF. The rearrangement joins TRBV19 to TRBJ1-6, with TRBD1 matching 11 bases. In germline, CDR1 is LNHDA, CDR2 SQIVND (reference sequence). The CDR3 sequence is 14 residues long. Unmatched junction bases numbered 4, after V lost 5 bases and J lost 10 bases.

The sample holds many counts of this clone. This sequence joins TRBV6-5 and TRBJ2-7; TRBD1 matches at 9 bases. The CDR3 loop spans 14 amino acids. Unmatched junction bases numbered 7, after V lost 6 bases and J lost 4 bases. Germline assignment: CDR1 MNHEY and CDR2 SVGAGI. As DNA, the CDR3 is TGTGCCAGCAGCCCCGGGACAGGGATATACGAGCAGTACTTC. Its translation is CASSPGTGIYEQYF.

This clone appeared a few times. Germline is not matched at one junction end, which may reflect a read error. The chain joins TRBV11-2 to TRBJ1-2; D is unclear. The CDR3 length is 12 residues. Germline V lookup: CDR1 SGHAT, CDR2 FQNNGV. Here the CDR3 reads CASSLEKYGYTF. The CDR3 DNA follows: TGTGCCAGCAGCCTAGAGAAATATGGCTACACCTTC.

The V call is TRBV2, the J call TRBJ2-1, with 15 bases that match TRBD2. Germline CDR1 and CDR2: SNHLY and FYNNEI. Losses at the gene ends were 2 bases for V and 8 bases for J; bases not matched to a gene: 1. The CDR3 length is 15 residues. CDR3 DNA: TGTGCCAGCAGTGAATGGACTAGCGGGGGGGATGAGCAGTTCTTC. This codes for CASSEWTSGGDEQFF.

This chain joins TRBV5-1 and TRBJ1-1, with D perhaps TRBD1 (5 bases). Germline CDR1 is SGHRS and CDR2 is YFSETQ. The CDR3 length is 13 residues. Deletions cut 4 bases from V and 6 bases from J, with 13 bases between. CDR3 loop: CASSEVGHAEAFF. CDR3 sequence (DNA): TGCGCCAGCAGCGAAGTGGGGCACGCTGAAGCTTTCTTT.

J is TRBJ2-1 and V is TRBV7-2; the D gene is possibly TRBD2 (5 bases). Germline values: CDR1 SGHTA, CDR2 FQGNSA. V was clipped by 5 bases and J by 0 bases, with 20 bases between them. The CDR3 consists of 18 residues. Here the CDR3 reads CASSLRPGWRSSYNEQFF. The CDR3 region has the DNA TGTGCCAGCAGCCTAAGACCGGGGTGGCGTTCCTCCTACAATGAGCAGTTCTTC.

V usage is TRBV7-9 and J usage is TRBJ2-1; 9 bases agree with TRBD2. Germline V CDR1 and CDR2: SEHNR, FQNEAQ (reference sequence). This CDR3 region has 16 residues. Trimming removed 6 bases from V and 1 base from J; junction bases left unmatched: 7. Here the CDR3 DNA reads TGTGCCAGCAGACTGGCGGGGGGGACATCCTACAATGAGCAGTTCTTC. Amino acid sequence: CASRLAGGTSYNEQFF.

A word on this clone: With a much larger clone just one base away, this may be a read error. J is TRBJ1-3 and V is TRBV5-6; weak D call: TRBD1 (5 bases). The CDR3 runs to 15 residues. Trimming removed 0 bases at V and 4 bases at J, with 11 bases between. Looked up from germline, CDR1 is SGHDT and CDR2 is YYEEEE. CDR3 nucleotide sequence: TGTGCCAGCAGCTTGGGCAGGGCGACAGGAAACACCATATATTTT. It encodes CASSLGRATGNTIYF.

This chain uses TRBV5-1 with TRBJ2-3; no clear D. The germline CDR1 and CDR2 sequences are SGHRS and YFSETQ. CDR3 length: 15 amino acids. Between the trimmed V and J ends, which lost 2 bases and 1 base, there was a span of 11 bases. The CDR3, as DNA: TGCGCCAGCAGCTTAGAGTTTCCCGGCACAGATACGCAGTATTTT. Protein: CASSLEFPGTDTQYF.

This clone was observed many times. The V and J genes are TRBV9 and TRBJ2-1; TRBD1 might be the D (6 bases). CDR3 length: 14 residues. Germline V gene lookup returns CDR1 SGDLS and CDR2 YYNGEE. V was shortened by 0 bases and J by 7 bases, with 11 bases between the two germline ends. CDR3 protein: CASSVGGGMNEQFF. CDR3 DNA sequence: TGTGCCAGCAGCGTAGGAGGGGGTATGAATGAGCAGTTCTTC.

The chain carries TRBV10-1 and TRBJ2-7; D tentatively reads TRBD1 or TRBD2 (5 bases each). Germline CDR1 is WNHNN and CDR2 is SYGVQD (reference sequence). CDR3 size: 12 residues. Trimming cost V 8 bases and J 2 bases, with 10 bases left between them. The CDR3 sequence is CASWGWTYEQYF. The CDR3 DNA sequence: TGCGCCAGCTGGGGGTGGACCTACGAGCAGTACTTC.

In its sample, this clone was seen a few times. J is TRBJ2-3 and V is TRBV7-2, with 9 bases matching TRBD2. With V trimmed by 1 base and J by 7 bases, 12 bases remained unmatched. Per the germline V gene, CDR1 is SGHTA and CDR2 is FQGNSA. This CDR3 spans 17 amino acids. DNA of the CDR3: TGTGCCAGCAGCTTAGGCCCTAGCGGGGCCTCCGCTCATACGCAGTATTTT. This sequence encodes CASSLGPSGASAHTQYF.

The rearrangement uses TRBV7-9 and TRBJ2-7; a possible D gene is TRBD1 (5 bases). Germline V CDR1 and CDR2: SEHNR, FQNEAQ (reference sequence). This CDR3 region has 15 residues. V was trimmed by 1 base and J by 2 bases, leaving 12 bases between them. The DNA of the CDR3 is TGTGCCAGCAGCTTAGAGGTGGGGCCAACCTACGAGCAGTACTTC. Amino acid sequence: CASSLEVGPTYEQYF.

The chain joins TRBV20-1 to TRBJ1-2; D is undetermined. The CDR3 covers 10 residues. The V end was cut by 3 bases, the J end by 6 bases, with 5 bases between. The germline gives CDR1 DFQATT, CDR2 SNEGSKA (reference sequence). The CDR3 loop is CSASLNGYTF. As DNA, the CDR3 is TGCAGTGCTAGCCTCAATGGCTACACCTTC.

This clone was seen once. The chain combines TRBV6-5 with TRBJ2-7, with TRBD2 matching 13 bases. The V gene end was trimmed by 2 bases and the J gene end by 1 base; junction bases not matched to a gene: 2. Germline V CDR1 and CDR2: MNHEY, SVGAGI. The CDR3 sequence is 16 residues long. The chain's CDR3 is CASSYAGLAGSYEQYF. The CDR3 DNA follows: TGTGCCAGCAGTTACGCGGGACTAGCGGGATCCTACGAGCAGTACTTC.

V is TRBV25-1 and J is TRBJ1-6, with D possibly being TRBD1 (5 bases). CDR3 length: 15 residues. The V gene's germline CDR1 is MGHDK and CDR2 SYGVNS. Between the trimmed V and J ends, which lost 3 bases and 4 bases, there was a span of 10 bases. CDR3 sequence: CASSDQGWYNSPLHF. The CDR3 DNA is TGTGCCAGCAGTGATCAGGGTTGGTATAATTCACCCCTCCACTTT.

In DNA, the CDR3 is TGCGCCAGCAGCCAAGGAGGCTCGGGCTATGGCTACACCTTC. Residues: CASSQGGSGYGYTF. The chain carries TRBV4-1 and TRBJ1-2; D uncertain. Per germline, CDR1 MGHRA and CDR2 YSYEKL. The CDR3 sequence is 14 residues long. V was pared by 1 base and J by 4 bases, with 10 bases between.

This clone was seen more than once but under ten times. The CDR3 coding sequence is TGTGCCAGCAGCTTAGCGGCAGACTACTATGGCTACACCTTC. It is translated as CASSLAADYYGYTF. The chain couples TRBV7-9 to TRBJ1-2; no definite D call. The CDR3 consists of 14 residues. Germline assignment: CDR1 SEHNR and CDR2 FQNEAQ (reference sequence). The V end lost 0 bases, the J end lost 3 bases, and 8 bases lay between the germline ends.

This chain joins TRBV29-1 and TRBJ2-2; D unclear. The V and J ends lost 4 bases and 0 bases respectively, with 6 bases between them. The germline CDR1 and CDR2 sequences are SQVTM and ANQGSEA. This CDR3 comprises 13 residues. For the CDR3, the DNA is TGCAGCGTTGTTGACGCGAACACCGGGGAGCTGTTTTTT. It codes for CSVVDANTGELFF.